Listed below are T cell receptor beta chains from one sample, sequenced in a study of T cells expressing NK-cell markers. Following a re-call of the 5' RACE reads, TCRdb has one entry per CDR3 protein and lacks DNA. This sample's clone table lists more than 120,000 distinct CDR3 sequences. Material for sequencing was blood T cells: a sorted CD56 or NKG2C T cell subset, CD4+ or CD8+ T cells, or bulk PBMC T cells (not recorded which). The receptors were gathered from a man between 18 and 29 years old in good health. Each CDR3 is given with its conserved first and last residue.

>TRBJ2-3|TRBV7-9
CASSPVASGIQDTQYF
>TRBJ2-5|TRBV20-1
CSARKPADQKETQYF
>TRBJ1-5|TRBV5-1
CASPLEGPYQPQHF
>TRBJ2-1|TRBV29-1
CSVEDLRETYNEQFF
>TRBJ1-4|TRBV29-1
CSALDEFEKLFF
>TRBJ2-1|TRBV7-6
CASSSRNWEQFF
>TRBJ2-1|TRBV5-1
CASSEGQGYNEQFF
>TRBJ1-4|TRBV5-6
CASSLNQFNEKLFF
>TRBJ2-3|TRBV20-1
CSARGLGDTQYF
>TRBJ1-5|TRBV7-9
CASSSTLAGQFNQPQHF
>TRBJ2-5|TRBV7-9
CASSSTGTGVLSETQYF
>TRBJ2-2|TRBV7-3
CASSSSGTGNTGELFF
>TRBJ2-7|TRBV7-6
CASSSVGGRDEQYF
>TRBJ2-3|TRBV6-5
CASSYVPDLADTQYF
>TRBJ2-1|TRBV14
CASSGLATNTYNEQFF
>TRBJ1-6|TRBV30
CAWKGSQGSSPLHF
>TRBJ2-1|TRBV5-1
CASSLVTSGSDEQFF
>TRBJ1-5|TRBV20-1
CSARERGETTDQPQHF
>TRBJ1-4|TRBV3-1
CASSQTINEKLFF
>TRBJ2-1|TRBV12-3/TRBV12-4
CASSFRQGNEQFF
>TRBJ2-5|TRBV25-1
CATWEGSGPQETQYF
>TRBJ1-1|TRBV3-1
CASSQVEPNTEAFF
>TRBJ2-3|TRBV6-5
CASSSSGLVEDTQYF
>TRBJ2-3|TRBV28
CASSLLGRPDTQYF
>TRBJ2-5|TRBV11-3
CASSPYSEPETQYF
>TRBJ2-3|TRBV3-1
CASSQERGIGTDTQYF
>TRBJ2-1|TRBV3-1
CASSQDGFRGGEGQYNEQFF
>TRBJ2-2|TRBV6-1
CASREGLAGAGELFF
>TRBJ2-3|TRBV25-1
CASLGQITDTQYF
>TRBJ2-4|TRBV7-9
CASSSPIAKNIQYF
>TRBJ2-1|TRBV18
CATRTGGTEQFF
>TRBJ2-1|TRBV29-1
CSVDLGYNEQFF
>TRBJ2-1|TRBV27
CASTPYGGVQGEQFF
>TRBJ2-1|TRBV29-1
CSVEVGTSNNEQFF
>TRBJ2-2|TRBV5-1
CASLSGTVGELFF
>TRBJ2-2|TRBV2
CASRGSGSTGELFF
>TRBJ2-2|TRBV7-7
CASSPLSLAGVHTGELFF
>TRBJ2-3|TRBV6-1
CASSASDGTDTQYF
>TRBJ2-3|TRBV5-4
CASSLYPSGASTDTQYF
>TRBJ1-1|TRBV4-1
CASSQDGVTEAFF
>TRBJ2-1|TRBV5-6
CASSPGTGEQFF
>TRBJ2-5|TRBV4-3
CASSQVDREETQYF
>TRBJ2-7|TRBV20-1
CSARDREQGINYEQYF
>TRBJ2-3|TRBV7-2
CASSLGGITDTQYF
>TRBJ2-2|TRBV2
CASSGGYANTGELFF
>TRBJ2-7|TRBV10-3
CAISESRGQNYEQYF
>TRBJ2-5|TRBV5-1
CASSFGTEETQYF
>TRBJ1-4|TRBV7-2
CASSVPVGSNEKLFF
>TRBJ2-7|TRBV12-3/TRBV12-4
CASSLAIRGEQYF
>TRBJ2-7|TRBV12-3/TRBV12-4
CASRGWRNSSYEQYF
>TRBJ2-1|TRBV4-1
CASRGQGGYNEQFF
>TRBJ2-1|TRBV24-1
CATSEAGQGRNEQFF
>TRBJ2-3|TRBV6-5
CASSRPADTQYF
>TRBJ2-5|TRBV12-3/TRBV12-4
CASSGLAESQETQYF